These T cell receptor beta chains were read from a single sample in a study of control samples from healthy donors and cancer patients. Profiling relied on immunoSEQ multiplex PCR, and the TCRdb table lists in-frame clones only, not all of them. The data show 150,000 to 200,000 clones, 80% to 90% seen once. Sequenced material: blood. All receptors derive from a man aged 25-45 years in good health. CDR3s include the opening cysteine and the closing phenylalanine or tryptophan. D genes are given only for firm matches. Some rows mark clone size as missing; the rest say once, few, many or name a class of expanded clone.

clone size	J gene	V gene	CDR3 length	D gene	CDR3 protein	CDR3 DNA
once	TRBJ1-1	TRBV5-6	15	-	CASSLMRSLKTEAFF	TGTGCCAGCAGCCTGATGCGCAGTTTGAAGACTGAAGCTTTCTTT
-	TRBJ1-2	TRBV5-4	13	-	CASTDPLKSGYTF	TGTGCCAGCACCGACCCTCTTAAGTCAGGCTACACCTTC
-	TRBJ1-1	TRBV7-9	14	TRBD1	CASKTQGAGTEAFF	TGTGCCAGCAAGACACAGGGGGCCGGGACTGAAGCTTTCTTT
-	TRBJ2-1	TRBV9	14	-	CASSVRQTDNEQFF	TGTGCCAGCAGCGTTAGACAGACAGACAATGAGCAGTTCTTC
-	TRBJ1-2	TRBV19	11	-	CASSMGEGSTF	TGTGCCAGTAGTATGGGGGAAGGCTCCACCTTC
-	TRBJ2-1	TRBV19	15	-	CASSISTGPYNEQFF	TGTGCCAGTAGTATCTCGACAGGCCCATACAATGAGCAGTTCTTC
-	TRBJ1-5	TRBV19	15	TRBD1	CASKGQISNNQPQHF	TGTGCCAGTAAGGGACAGATCAGTAATAATCAGCCCCAGCATTTT
-	TRBJ1-5	TRBV6-5	13	-	CASSYSSQQPQHF	TGTGCCAGCAGTTACTCGTCCCAACAGCCCCAGCATTTT
-	TRBJ1-6	TRBV5-1	16	-	CASSLGSGQGRTPLHF	TGCGCCAGCAGCTTGGGATCAGGTCAGGGCCGAACACCCCTCCACTTT
-	TRBJ2-7	TRBV18	16	TRBD2	CASSPKSGGLAREQYF	TGTGCCAGCTCACCTAAATCCGGGGGACTAGCCAGAGAGCAGTACTTC
-	TRBJ1-5	TRBV4-1	16	-	CASSQEGTGGNQPQHF	TGCGCCAGCAGCCAAGAAGGCACGGGGGGAAATCAGCCCCAGCATTTT
-	TRBJ1-2	TRBV25-1	15	-	CASSESRGRSIGYTF	TGTGCCAGCAGTGAATCTCGGGGCCGCTCGATCGGCTACACCTTC
-	TRBJ2-7	TRBV14	11	-	CASMKEDEQYF	TGTGCCAGCATGAAGGAGGACGAGCAGTACTTC
medium-sized	TRBJ2-5	TRBV9	15	TRBD2	CASTTAGGLWETQYF	TGTGCCAGCACGACGGCGGGGGGGCTTTGGGAGACCCAGTACTTC
-	TRBJ2-7	TRBV18	11	-	CASSPDYEQYF	TGTGCCAGCTCACCCGATTACGAGCAGTACTTC
once	TRBJ1-4	TRBV6-1	16	-	CASSEAYQGGGEKLFF	TGTGCCAGCAGTGAAGCTTATCAGGGCGGTGGTGAAAAACTGTTTTTT
-	TRBJ1-3	TRBV28	19	TRBD1	CASSLFPSKQGFAGNTIYF	TGTGCCAGCAGTTTATTCCCCTCCAAACAGGGGTTCGCAGGAAACACCATATATTTT
-	TRBJ2-1	TRBV12-5	16	TRBD2	CASGLGLAGGPDEQFF	TGTGCTAGTGGTTTGGGACTAGCGGGAGGGCCGGATGAGCAGTTCTTC
-	TRBJ2-7	TRBV7-6	15	-	CASSDRARAVYEQYF	TGTGCCAGCAGCGATCGAGCCAGGGCAGTCTACGAGCAGTACTTC
-	TRBJ1-2	TRBV5-4	13	-	CASSLVGGNGYTF	TGTGCCAGCAGCTTGGTGGGGGGCAATGGCTACACCTTC
-	TRBJ1-2	TRBV7-9	13	-	CATAWREHYGYTF	TGTGCCACCGCTTGGAGGGAGCACTATGGCTACACCTTC
-	TRBJ1-2	TRBV5-4	16	-	CASSFMQATNQYGYTF	TGTGCCAGCAGCTTCATGCAAGCAACAAATCAATATGGCTACACCTTC
-	TRBJ1-5	TRBV7-2	13	-	CASSLPQNQPQHF	TGTGCCAGCAGCTTACCACAGAATCAGCCCCAGCATTTT
-	TRBJ2-5	TRBV29-1	11	-	CSVDLEETQYF	TGCAGCGTTGATCTAGAAGAGACCCAGTACTTC
-	TRBJ2-5	TRBV3-1/TRBV3-2	12	-	CASRDSQETQYF	TGTGCCAGCAGGGACAGCCAAGAGACCCAGTACTTC
few	TRBJ1-4	TRBV7-9	16	-	CASSLGFRGTNEKLFF	TGTGCCAGCAGCTTAGGGTTTAGGGGCACTAATGAAAAACTGTTTTTT
-	TRBJ2-1	TRBV28	14	-	CATDRFNSYNEQFF	TGTGCCACCGATCGATTTAACTCCTACAATGAGCAGTTCTTC
-	TRBJ2-1	TRBV5-8	17	TRBD2	CASSSTHSGSSYNEQFF	TGTGCCAGCAGCTCGACACATAGCGGGAGCTCCTACAATGAGCAGTTCTTC
-	TRBJ1-1	TRBV7-9	15	-	CASSPPGGSHTEAFF	TGTGCCAGCAGCCCCCCAGGAGGGTCGCACACTGAAGCTTTCTTT
-	TRBJ2-1	TRBV7-3	13	-	CASSAGIGYEQFF	TGTGCCAGCAGCGCAGGTATCGGGTATGAGCAGTTCTTC
-	TRBJ1-4	TRBV7-2	17	-	CASTGRAGPATNEKLFF	TGTGCCAGCACCGGTCGGGCGGGCCCAGCAACTAATGAAAAACTGTTTTTT
-	TRBJ2-2	TRBV28	14	-	CASRKGGNTGELFF	TGTGCCAGCAGAAAAGGGGGGAACACCGGGGAGCTGTTTTTT
-	TRBJ1-2	TRBV2	13	-	CASSVEGSYGYTF	TGTGCCAGCAGTGTCGAGGGTTCCTATGGCTACACCTTC
-	TRBJ1-6	TRBV3-1/TRBV3-2	16	TRBD1	CASSQKGDRPNSPLHF	TGTGCCAGCAGCCAGAAAGGGGACAGGCCTAATTCACCCCTCCACTTT
-	TRBJ2-7	TRBV5-4	16	-	CASSLRGPPGVSEQYF	TGTGCCAGCAGCTTGAGGGGACCACCGGGGGTCAGCGAGCAGTACTTC
-	TRBJ1-2	TRBV27	15	-	CASIRQGPGGYGYTF	TGTGCCAGCATCAGACAAGGACCGGGAGGATATGGCTACACCTTC
-	TRBJ1-2	TRBV29-1	15	-	CSVGRLSEEDYGYTF	TGCAGCGTTGGAAGATTAAGTGAAGAGGACTATGGCTACACCTTC
-	TRBJ1-4	TRBV28	11	-	CLVGTNEKLFF	TGCCTTGTGGGAACTAATGAAAAACTGTTTTTT
-	TRBJ1-2	TRBV5-4	12	-	CASSPGGGGYTF	TGTGCCAGCAGCCCGGGGGGGGGTGGCTACACCTTC
once	TRBJ1-1	TRBV19	19	TRBD1	CASSIAPRGQGASNTEAFF	TGTGCCAGTAGTATCGCTCCTCGTGGACAGGGGGCGAGTAACACTGAAGCTTTCTTT
-	TRBJ1-5	TRBV7-8	16	-	CASSFLGPKSDQPQHF	TGTGCCAGCAGCTTTTTAGGGCCAAAGAGCGATCAGCCCCAGCATTTT
-	TRBJ2-7	TRBV29-1	13	-	CSVVWSSRYEQYF	TGCAGCGTTGTTTGGAGTTCCCGCTACGAGCAGTACTTC
-	TRBJ1-1	TRBV6-4	12	-	CASMNGVNEAFF	TGTGCCAGCATGAACGGGGTGAACGAAGCTTTCTTT
-	TRBJ1-3	TRBV24-1	18	TRBD1	CATSDSSTGIAAGNTIYF	TGTGCCACCAGTGACTCATCGACAGGGATCGCCGCTGGAAACACCATATATTTT
-	TRBJ2-1	TRBV25-1	14	TRBD1	CASSPGTVGNQQFF	TGTGCCAGCTCCCCGGGGACAGTGGGAAATCAGCAGTTCTTC
-	TRBJ1-1	TRBV19	14	-	CASSIWEGNTEAFF	TGTGCCAGTAGTATTTGGGAGGGGAACACTGAAGCTTTCTTT
-	TRBJ1-4	TRBV3-1/TRBV3-2	15	-	CASSQEEDTLGKLFF	TGTGCCAGCAGCCAAGAAGAGGACACTTTGGGAAAACTGTTTTTT
-	TRBJ1-2	TRBV29-1	13	-	CSVPPRGAYGYTF	TGCAGCGTTCCTCCGAGGGGTGCCTATGGCTACACCTTC
-	TRBJ2-2	TRBV4-2	15	TRBD1	CASSRDRGITGELFF	TGTGCCAGCAGCCGGGACAGGGGCATCACCGGGGAGCTGTTTTTT
-	TRBJ1-2	TRBV6-5	15	-	CASSVGSVDNYGYTF	TGTGCCAGCAGCGTCGGGTCCGTCGATAACTATGGCTACACCTTC
-	TRBJ2-5	TRBV7-8	15	-	CASAPGGAGQETQYF	TGTGCCAGCGCCCCCGGGGGAGCGGGCCAAGAGACCCAGTACTTC
-	TRBJ2-1	TRBV21-1	14	-	CASSPNRVRNEQFF	TGTGCCAGCAGCCCGAACAGGGTTAGGAATGAGCAGTTCTTC
-	TRBJ2-6	TRBV9	17	-	CASSGLGVRAGANVLTF	TGTGCCAGCAGCGGACTGGGAGTAAGAGCTGGGGCCAACGTCCTGACTTTC
-	TRBJ2-7	TRBV7-8	13	-	CASSLALDREQYF	TGTGCCAGCAGCTTAGCGCTGGATCGAGAGCAGTACTTC
-	TRBJ2-1	TRBV6-6	19	TRBD1	CASSRSDGRGSSSYNEQFF	TGTGCCAGCAGTAGATCCGACGGCAGGGGGTCTTCTTCCTACAATGAGCAGTTCTTC
-	TRBJ1-2	TRBV4-2	15	-	CASSQGWGDAYGYTF	TGTGCCAGCAGCCAAGGATGGGGAGACGCCTATGGCTACACCTTC
-	TRBJ1-3	TRBV29-1	20	-	CSVEDGVEDSPFFSGNTIYF	TGCAGCGTTGAGGACGGGGTAGAGGACAGTCCGTTCTTCTCTGGAAACACCATATATTTT
-	TRBJ2-1	TRBV6-2/TRBV6-3	14	-	CASSDQQTYNEQFF	TGTGCCAGCAGCGATCAACAGACCTACAATGAGCAGTTCTTC
-	TRBJ2-7	TRBV28	12	TRBD2	CASSFGGTEQYF	TGTGCCAGCAGTTTCGGGGGGACCGAGCAGTACTTC
-	TRBJ1-6	TRBV10-3	13	-	CAISVGGNSPLHF	TGTGCCATCAGTGTGGGGGGCAATTCACCCCTCCACTTT